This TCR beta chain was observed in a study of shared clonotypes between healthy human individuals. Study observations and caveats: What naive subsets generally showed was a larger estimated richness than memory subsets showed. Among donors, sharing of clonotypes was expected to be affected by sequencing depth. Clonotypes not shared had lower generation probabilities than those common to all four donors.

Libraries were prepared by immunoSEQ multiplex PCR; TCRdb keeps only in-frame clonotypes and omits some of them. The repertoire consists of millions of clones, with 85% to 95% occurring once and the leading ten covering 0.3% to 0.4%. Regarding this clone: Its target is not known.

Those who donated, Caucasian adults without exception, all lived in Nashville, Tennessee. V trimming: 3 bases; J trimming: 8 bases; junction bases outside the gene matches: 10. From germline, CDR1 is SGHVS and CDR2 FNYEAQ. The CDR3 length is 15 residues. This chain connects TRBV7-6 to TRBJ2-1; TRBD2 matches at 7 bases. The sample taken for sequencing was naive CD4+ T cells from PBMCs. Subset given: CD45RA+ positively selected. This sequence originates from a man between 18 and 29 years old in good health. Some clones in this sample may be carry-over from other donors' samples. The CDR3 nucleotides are TGTGCCAGCAGCTTCGGGACTGGGAGGGATGATGAGCAGTTCTTC. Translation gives CASSFGTGRDDEQFF.